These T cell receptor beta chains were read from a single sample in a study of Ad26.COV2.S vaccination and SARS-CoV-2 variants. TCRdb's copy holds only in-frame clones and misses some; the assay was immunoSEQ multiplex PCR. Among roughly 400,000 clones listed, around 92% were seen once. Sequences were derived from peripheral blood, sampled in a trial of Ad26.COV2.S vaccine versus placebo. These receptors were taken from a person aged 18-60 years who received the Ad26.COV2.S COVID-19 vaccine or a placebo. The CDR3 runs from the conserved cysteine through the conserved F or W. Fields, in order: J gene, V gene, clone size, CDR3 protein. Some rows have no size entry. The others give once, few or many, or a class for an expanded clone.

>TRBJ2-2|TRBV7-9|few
CASSSLAANTGELFF
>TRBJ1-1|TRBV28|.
CASSTPGQGNTEAFF
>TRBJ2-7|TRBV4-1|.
CASSQDLGGYEQYF
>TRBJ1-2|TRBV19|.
CASSIDLLYGYTF
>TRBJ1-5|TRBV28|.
CASRDPKPLYSNQPQHF
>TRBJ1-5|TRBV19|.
CASAWTASNQPQHF
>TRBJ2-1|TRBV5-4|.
CASSLGLTSGNEQFF
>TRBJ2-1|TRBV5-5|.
CASSPDRRSYNEQFF
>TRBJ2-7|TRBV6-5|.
CASSRDRDRVEQYF
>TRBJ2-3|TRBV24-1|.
CATSGSTDTQYF
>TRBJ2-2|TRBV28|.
CASRPVRDGELFF
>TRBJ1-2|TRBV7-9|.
CASSHPYGAGGDGYTF
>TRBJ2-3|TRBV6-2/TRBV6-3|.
CASSYPRDADTQYF
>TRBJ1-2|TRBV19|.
CASNAGPGRIYGYTF
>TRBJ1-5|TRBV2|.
CASWVGVPNQPQHF
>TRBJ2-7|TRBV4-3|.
CASSQVGGEQYF
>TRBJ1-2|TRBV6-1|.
CASSDKEGWSGGYTF
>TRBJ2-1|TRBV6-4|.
CASSEGLAGNEQFF
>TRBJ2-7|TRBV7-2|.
CASSLASSGASYEQYF
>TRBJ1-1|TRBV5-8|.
CASSRLGQGATEAFF
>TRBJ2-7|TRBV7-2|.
CASSLGDRPYEQYF
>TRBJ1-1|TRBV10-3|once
CAINNEVGHPNTEAFF